Listed below are T cell receptor beta chains from one sample, sequenced in a study of T cells in Graves' hyperthyroidism and ophthalmopathy. TCRdb reanalysed the multiplex PCR reads using MiXCR and keeps one entry per CDR3 protein. The table includes about 520,000 distinct CDR3 sequences, about a fifth detected once. Material for sequencing was blood. These TCRs come from a man aged 18 to 29 with Graves' hyperthyroidism. CDR3s include the opening cysteine and the closing phenylalanine or tryptophan. The D gene is left open where the match is weak. Rows may omit the clone size; those that give it use once, few, many or a size class.

>TRBV9|TRBD2|TRBJ2-5|NA
TGTGCCAGCAGCGTAGGAGTTCGGGAGGGAGAGACCCAGTACTTC
CASSVGVREGETQYF
>TRBV9|NA|TRBJ2-7|many
TGTGCCAGCAGCGCCAGAGCCGACCCCTCCGACGAGCAGTACTTC
CASSARADPSDEQYF
>TRBV6-5|TRBD1|TRBJ1-3|many
TGTGCCAGCAGTTCGGGGACAGGGGGTTACAACACCATATATTTT
CASSSGTGGYNTIYF
>TRBV7-8|TRBD1|TRBJ1-1|many
TGTGCCAGCAGCTTAGGAAGACAGGGCTACACTGAAGCTTTCTTT
CASSLGRQGYTEAFF
>TRBV12-3/TRBV12-4|NA|TRBJ1-1|NA
TGTGCCAGCAGTTTGACGATCGAGGACACTGAAGCTTTCTTT
CASSLTIEDTEAFF
>TRBV6-1|NA|TRBJ2-5|NA
TGTGCCAGCCTCTCGGGGGAGACCCAGTACTTC
CASLSGETQYF
>TRBV6-2/TRBV6-3|NA|TRBJ1-2|NA
TGTGCCAGCAGTTCCGTCGGGACCAACTATGGCTACACCTTC
CASSSVGTNYGYTF
>TRBV19|NA|TRBJ1-1|NA
TGTGCCAGTAGATTACTGCGGGGGCGGATCACTGAAGCTTTCTTT
CASRLLRGRITEAFF
>TRBV30|TRBD1|TRBJ1-2|many
TGTGCCTGGAGTTTAACCGGGACAGGGACGACTGGCTACACCTTC
CAWSLTGTGTTGYTF
>TRBV6-1|NA|TRBJ1-5|NA
TGTGCCAGCAGTGAAGAAGAGGGGGGCAATCAGCCCCAGCATTTT
CASSEEEGGNQPQHF
>TRBV12-3/TRBV12-4|NA|TRBJ2-7|NA
TGTGCCAGCAGTTTAGCCTTAGGTAGCAGGGAGCCATACGAGCAGTACTTC
CASSLALGSREPYEQYF
>TRBV10-2|NA|TRBJ1-1|many
TGCGCCAGCAGTACCCTTTCGAACACTGAAGCTTTCTTT
CASSTLSNTEAFF
>TRBV27|NA|TRBJ2-5|NA
TGTGCCAGCAGTTTTTCGGGCGGGCCGGGGGAGACCCAGTACTTC
CASSFSGGPGETQYF
>TRBV4-1|NA|TRBJ2-2|many
TGCGCCAGCAGCTTTAAAACCGGGGAGCTGTTTTTT
CASSFKTGELFF
>TRBV11-2|TRBD1|TRBJ2-7|many
TGTGCCAGCAGCCGACCGGGACAGGGAATTTACGAGCAGTACTTC
CASSRPGQGIYEQYF
>TRBV18|NA|TRBJ1-2|few
TGTGCCAGCTCACCACGACGAGATTCCAACTATGGCTACACCTTC
CASSPRRDSNYGYTF
>TRBV2|NA|TRBJ2-5|few
TGTGCCAGCAGTTCAGCCGGGACCGATTTAGGGACCCAGTACTTC
CASSSAGTDLGTQYF
>TRBV4-1|NA|TRBJ2-7|many
TGCGCCAGCAGCCATGGGACTGCTACCTCCTACGAGCAGTACTTC
CASSHGTATSYEQYF
>TRBV28|NA|TRBJ1-1|many
TGTGCCAGCAATAAGGTCCCCAGGGCAGCTTTCTTT
CASNKVPRAAFF
>TRBV29-1|TRBD2|TRBJ2-7|many
TGCAGCGCCGTTCCTAGCGGGGGGGTCGAGCAGTACTTC
CSAVPSGGVEQYF
>TRBV27|NA|TRBJ2-7|many
TGTGCCAGCAGTTTGATGCCCTCCTACGAGCAGTACTTC
CASSLMPSYEQYF
>TRBV28|TRBD2|TRBJ2-5|many
TGTGCCAGCAGTTCCCCCGGGACTAGCGGACAAGAGACCCAGTACTTC
CASSSPGTSGQETQYF
>TRBV20-1|TRBD2|TRBJ2-6|many
TGCAGTGCTAGAGATCGGGGGGCTGGGGCCAACGTCCTGACTTTC
CSARDRGAGANVLTF
>TRBV6-2/TRBV6-3|NA|TRBJ2-2|few
TGTGCCAGCAGGCAGGGTCCCGGGGAGCTGTTTTTT
CASRQGPGELFF
>TRBV6-1|NA|TRBJ2-5|many
TGTGCCAGCAGTGAAGCGCGGGCTTGGGGAATCGGGGGAGAAGAGACCCAGTACTTC
CASSEARAWGIGGEETQYF
>TRBV6-4|TRBD2|TRBJ2-5|many
TGTGCCAGCAGTGAAACAGCGGGGGGGCAAGAGACCCAGTACTTC
CASSETAGGQETQYF
>TRBV6-2/TRBV6-3|NA|TRBJ1-1|many
TGTGCCAGCAGCTACAACTTCAGGGGGAACACTGAAGCTTTCTTT
CASSYNFRGNTEAFF
>TRBV6-5|NA|TRBJ2-7|few
TGTGCCAGCAGTTACGGCAGGAGCGATGCCGAGCAGTACTTC
CASSYGRSDAEQYF
>TRBV27|NA|TRBJ1-1|many
TGTGCCAGCACCGCAGATTACCCAGCCACTGAAGCTTTCTTT
CASTADYPATEAFF
>TRBV12-3/TRBV12-4|NA|TRBJ2-7|NA
TGTGCCAGCAGTTACAGGGGCACCGGGAGTTCCGAGCAGTACTTC
CASSYRGTGSSEQYF
>TRBV20-1|NA|TRBJ2-7|NA
TGCAGTGCAAATTCCAGGGTTTACGAGCAGTACTTC
CSANSRVYEQYF
>TRBV6-1|NA|TRBJ1-5|few
TGTGCCACCTGCCAGGGAAGCAATCAGCCCCAACATTTT
CATCQGSNQPQHF
>TRBV28|TRBD1|TRBJ1-5|few
TGTGCCAGCAGTACCCGGGACAGGGGCTTTCCCCAGCATTTT
CASSTRDRGFPQHF
>TRBV20-1|NA|TRBJ1-1|many
TGCAGTGCTCCCGGGAGGAACACTGAAGCTTTCTTT
CSAPGRNTEAFF
>TRBV7-8|NA|TRBJ1-3|many
TGTGCCAGCAGCTTAGGGGGCGTCATTGGAAACACCATATATTTT
CASSLGGVIGNTIYF
>TRBV6-1|NA|TRBJ1-2|many
TGTGCCACCGCCTTCGGCTATGGCTACACCTTC
CATAFGYGYTF
>TRBV14|TRBD1|TRBJ2-1|NA
TGTGCCAGCAGCCCCCGGGACAGAGCGTTTGGTGAGCAGTTCTTC
CASSPRDRAFGEQFF
>TRBV12-5|NA|TRBJ1-2|NA
TGTGCTAGTGGTTTGGGGTGGTCTGGCCGATTCACCTTC
CASGLGWSGRFTF
>TRBV3-1|TRBD1|TRBJ1-2|many
TGTGCCAGCAGCCAAGTGGACAGGGGTTCCTATGGCTACACCTTC
CASSQVDRGSYGYTF